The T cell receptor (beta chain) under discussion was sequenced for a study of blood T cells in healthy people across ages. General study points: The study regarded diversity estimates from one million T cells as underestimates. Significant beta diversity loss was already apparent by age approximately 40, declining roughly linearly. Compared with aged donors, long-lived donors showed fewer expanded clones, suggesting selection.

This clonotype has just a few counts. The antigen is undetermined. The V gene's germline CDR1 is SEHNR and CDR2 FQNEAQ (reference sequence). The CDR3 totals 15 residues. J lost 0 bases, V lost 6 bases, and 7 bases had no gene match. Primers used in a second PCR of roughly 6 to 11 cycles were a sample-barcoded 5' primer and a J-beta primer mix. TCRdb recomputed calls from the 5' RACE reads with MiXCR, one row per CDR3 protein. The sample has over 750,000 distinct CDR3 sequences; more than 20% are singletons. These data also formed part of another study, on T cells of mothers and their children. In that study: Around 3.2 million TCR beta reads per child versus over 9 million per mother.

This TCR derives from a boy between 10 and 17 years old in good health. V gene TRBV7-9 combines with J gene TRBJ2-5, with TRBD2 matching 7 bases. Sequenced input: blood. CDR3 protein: CASSPEGRDQETQYF. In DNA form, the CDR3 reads TGTGCCAGCAGTCCAGAGGGGAGGGACCAAGAGACCCAGTACTTC.